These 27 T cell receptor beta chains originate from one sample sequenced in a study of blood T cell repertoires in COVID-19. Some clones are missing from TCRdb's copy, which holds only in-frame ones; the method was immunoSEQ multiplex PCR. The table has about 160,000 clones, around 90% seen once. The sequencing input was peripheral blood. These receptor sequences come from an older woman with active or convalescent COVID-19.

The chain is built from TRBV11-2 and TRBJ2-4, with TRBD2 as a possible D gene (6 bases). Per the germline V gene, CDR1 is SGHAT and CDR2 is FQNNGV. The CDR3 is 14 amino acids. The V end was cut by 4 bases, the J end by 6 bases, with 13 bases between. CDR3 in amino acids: CASSSRGGLNIQYF. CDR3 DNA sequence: TGTGCCAGCAGCTCGCGGGGTGGGCTAAACATTCAGTACTTC.

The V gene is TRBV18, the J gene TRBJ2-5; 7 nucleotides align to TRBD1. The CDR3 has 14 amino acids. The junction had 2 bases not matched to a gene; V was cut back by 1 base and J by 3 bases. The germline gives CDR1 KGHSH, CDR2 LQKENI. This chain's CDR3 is CASSPLQGEETQYF. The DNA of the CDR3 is TGTGCCAGCTCACCACTCCAGGGGGAAGAGACCCAGTACTTC.

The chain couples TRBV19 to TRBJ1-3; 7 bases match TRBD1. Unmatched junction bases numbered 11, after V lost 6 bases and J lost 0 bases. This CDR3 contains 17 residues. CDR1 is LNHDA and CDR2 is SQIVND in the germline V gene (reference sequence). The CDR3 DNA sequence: TGTGCCAGTAGGACGCGGGTCGACAGGGTCTCTGGAAACACCATATATTTT. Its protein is CASRTRVDRVSGNTIYF.

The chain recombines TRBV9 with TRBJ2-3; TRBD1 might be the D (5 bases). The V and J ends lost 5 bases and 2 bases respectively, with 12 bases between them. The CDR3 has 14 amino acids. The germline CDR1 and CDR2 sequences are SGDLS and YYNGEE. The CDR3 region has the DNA TGTGCCAGCAGTGTGCAGGGCCTCACAGATACGCAGTATTTT. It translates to CASSVQGLTDTQYF.

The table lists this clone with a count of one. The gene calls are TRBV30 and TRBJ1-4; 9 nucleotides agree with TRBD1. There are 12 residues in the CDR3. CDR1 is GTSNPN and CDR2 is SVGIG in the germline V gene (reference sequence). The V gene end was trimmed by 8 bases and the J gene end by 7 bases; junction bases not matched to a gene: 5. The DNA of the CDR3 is TGTGCCGGACAGGGGTTGGGTGAAAAACTGTTTTTT. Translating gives CAGQGLGEKLFF.

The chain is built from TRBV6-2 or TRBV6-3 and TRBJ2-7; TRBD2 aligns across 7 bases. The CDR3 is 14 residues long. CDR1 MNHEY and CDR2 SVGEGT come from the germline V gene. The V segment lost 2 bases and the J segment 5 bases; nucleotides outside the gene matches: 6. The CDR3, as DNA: TGTGCCAGCAGTTACCCGACTGGGACTAACGAGCAGTACTTC. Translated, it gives CASSYPTGTNEQYF.

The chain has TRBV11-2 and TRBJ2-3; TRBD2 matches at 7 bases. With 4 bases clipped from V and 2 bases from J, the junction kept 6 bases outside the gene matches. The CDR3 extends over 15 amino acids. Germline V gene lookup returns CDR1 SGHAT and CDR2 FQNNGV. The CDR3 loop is CASSSGRQNTDTQYF. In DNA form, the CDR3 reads TGTGCCAGCAGCTCCGGGAGGCAGAACACAGATACGCAGTATTTT.

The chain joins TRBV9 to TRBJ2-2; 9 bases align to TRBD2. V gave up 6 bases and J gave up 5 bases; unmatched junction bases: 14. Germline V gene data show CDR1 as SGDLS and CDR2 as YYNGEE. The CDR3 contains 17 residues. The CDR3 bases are TGTGCCAGCAACCCCGACTCGAGCGGGGGGCTTACCGGGGAGCTGTTTTTT. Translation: CASNPDSSGGLTGELFF.

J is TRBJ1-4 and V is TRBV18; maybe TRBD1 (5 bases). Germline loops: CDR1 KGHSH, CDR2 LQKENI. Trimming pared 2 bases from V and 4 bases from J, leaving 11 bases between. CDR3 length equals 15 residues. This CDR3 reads CASSPIVGVNEKLFF. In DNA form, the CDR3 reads TGTGCCAGCTCACCAATTGTAGGGGTTAATGAAAAACTGTTTTTT.

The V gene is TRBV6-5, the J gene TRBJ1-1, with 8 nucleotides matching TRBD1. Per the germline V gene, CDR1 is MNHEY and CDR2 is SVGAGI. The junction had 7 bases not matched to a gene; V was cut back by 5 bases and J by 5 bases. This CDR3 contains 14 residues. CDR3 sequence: CASSTGQGWTEAFF. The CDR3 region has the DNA TGTGCCAGCAGTACCGGACAGGGCTGGACTGAAGCTTTCTTT.

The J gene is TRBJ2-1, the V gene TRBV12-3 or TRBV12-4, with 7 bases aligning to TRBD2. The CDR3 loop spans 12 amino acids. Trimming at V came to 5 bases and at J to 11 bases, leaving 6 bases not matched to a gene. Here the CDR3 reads CASSPREVKQFF. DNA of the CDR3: TGTGCCAGCAGTCCCCGGGAGGTAAAGCAGTTCTTC.

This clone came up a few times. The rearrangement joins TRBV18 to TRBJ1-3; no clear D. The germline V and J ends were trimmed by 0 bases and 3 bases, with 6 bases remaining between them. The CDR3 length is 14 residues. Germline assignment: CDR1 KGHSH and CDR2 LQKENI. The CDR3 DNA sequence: TGTGCCAGCTCACCACCGAGTTTTGGAAACACCATATATTTT. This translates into CASSPPSFGNTIYF.

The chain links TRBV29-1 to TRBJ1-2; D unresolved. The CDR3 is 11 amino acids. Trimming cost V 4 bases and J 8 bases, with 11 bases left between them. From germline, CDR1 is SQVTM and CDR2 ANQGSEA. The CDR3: CSVVGGLGYTF. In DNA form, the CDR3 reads TGCAGCGTTGTGGGAGGTCTGGGCTACACCTTC.

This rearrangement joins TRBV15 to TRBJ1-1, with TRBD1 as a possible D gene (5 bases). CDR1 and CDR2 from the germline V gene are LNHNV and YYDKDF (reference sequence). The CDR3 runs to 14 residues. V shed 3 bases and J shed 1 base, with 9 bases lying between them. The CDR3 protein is CATSRGGENTEAFF. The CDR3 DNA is TGTGCCACCAGCAGGGGGGGGGAGAACACTGAAGCTTTCTTT.

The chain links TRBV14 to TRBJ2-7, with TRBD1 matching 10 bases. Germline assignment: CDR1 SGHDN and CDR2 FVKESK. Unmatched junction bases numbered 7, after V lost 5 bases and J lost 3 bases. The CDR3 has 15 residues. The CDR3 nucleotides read TGTGCCAGCAGCAAGGGACAGGGGATCCACTACGAGCAGTACTTC. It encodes CASSKGQGIHYEQYF.

This CDR3 reads CASSPPMAAGAVAKNIQYF. Here the CDR3 DNA reads TGTGCCAGCTCACCTCCAATGGCGGCAGGGGCAGTAGCCAAAAACATTCAGTACTTC. The chain has TRBV18 and TRBJ2-4; maybe TRBD1 (6 bases). This CDR3 contains 19 residues. Germline lookup yields CDR1 KGHSH and CDR2 LQKENI. Trimming removed 3 bases at V and 0 bases at J, with 21 bases between.

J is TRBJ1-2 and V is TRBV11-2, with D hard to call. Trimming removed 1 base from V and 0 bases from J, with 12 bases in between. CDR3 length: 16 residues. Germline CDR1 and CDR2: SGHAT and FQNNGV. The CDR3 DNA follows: TGTGCCAGCAGCTTAGGACAACCGTTAGCTAACTATGGCTACACCTTC. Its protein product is CASSLGQPLANYGYTF.

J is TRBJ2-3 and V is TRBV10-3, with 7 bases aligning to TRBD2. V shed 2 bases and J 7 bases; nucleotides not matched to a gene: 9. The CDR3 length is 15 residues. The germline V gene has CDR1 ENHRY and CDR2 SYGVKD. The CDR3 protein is CAISEGEGHGNTQYF. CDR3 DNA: TGTGCCATCAGTGAGGGGGAGGGTCATGGAAATACGCAGTATTTT.

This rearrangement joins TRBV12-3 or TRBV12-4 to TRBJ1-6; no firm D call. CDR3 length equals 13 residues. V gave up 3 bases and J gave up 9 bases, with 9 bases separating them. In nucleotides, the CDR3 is TGTGCCAGCAGTTTTCAGGAAGGTTCACCCCTCCACTTT. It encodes CASSFQEGSPLHF.

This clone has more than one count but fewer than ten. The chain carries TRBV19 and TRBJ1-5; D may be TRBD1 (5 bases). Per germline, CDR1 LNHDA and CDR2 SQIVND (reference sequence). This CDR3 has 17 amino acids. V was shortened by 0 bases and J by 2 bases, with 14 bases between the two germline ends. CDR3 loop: CASSIDLGQGGNQPQHF. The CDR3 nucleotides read TGTGCCAGTAGTATAGATCTGGGCCAGGGTGGCAATCAGCCCCAGCATTTT. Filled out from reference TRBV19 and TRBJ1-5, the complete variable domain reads DGGITQSPKYLFRKEGQNVTLSCEQNLNHDAMYWYRQDPGQGLRLIYYSQIVNDFQKGDIAEGYSVSREKKESFPLTVTSAQKNPTAFYLCASSIDLGQGGNQPQHFGDGTRLSIL.

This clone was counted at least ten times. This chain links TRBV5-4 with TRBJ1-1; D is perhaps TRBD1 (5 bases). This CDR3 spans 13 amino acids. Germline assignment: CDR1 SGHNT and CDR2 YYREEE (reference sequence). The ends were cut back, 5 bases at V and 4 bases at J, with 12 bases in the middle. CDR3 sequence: CASRLGGGTEAFF. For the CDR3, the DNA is TGTGCCAGCAGACTGGGCGGGGGCACTGAAGCTTTCTTT.

The CDR3 DNA is TGTGCCACAGGGGGCGCCGGGTATGGCTACACCTTC. It specifies CATGGAGYGYTF. The chain uses TRBV19 and TRBJ1-2; 8 nucleotides align to TRBD1. CDR3 size: 12 residues. The V gene's germline CDR1 is LNHDA and CDR2 SQIVND (reference sequence). The trim removed 10 bases at V and 5 bases at J, leaving 6 bases unmatched.

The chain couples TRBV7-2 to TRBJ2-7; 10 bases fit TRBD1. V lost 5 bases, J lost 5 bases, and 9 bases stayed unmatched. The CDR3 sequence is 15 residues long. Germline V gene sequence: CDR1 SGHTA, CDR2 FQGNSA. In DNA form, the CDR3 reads TGTGCCAGCAGCCTACTGACAGGGGGCCCGGACGAGCAGTACTTC. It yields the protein CASSLLTGGPDEQYF.

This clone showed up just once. The CDR3: CSVSQGGNNQPQHF. The CDR3 nucleotides read TGCAGCGTATCACAGGGAGGGAACAATCAGCCCCAGCATTTT. This rearrangement joins TRBV29-1 to TRBJ1-5; D perhaps matches TRBD1 (6 bases). Trimming pared 6 bases from V and 3 bases from J, leaving 15 bases between. CDR1 SQVTM and CDR2 ANQGSEA come from the germline V gene. This CDR3 region has 14 residues.

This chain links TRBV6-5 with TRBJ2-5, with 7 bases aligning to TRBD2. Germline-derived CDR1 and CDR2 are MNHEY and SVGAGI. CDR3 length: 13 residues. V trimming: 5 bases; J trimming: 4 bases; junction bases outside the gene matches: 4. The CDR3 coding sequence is TGTGCCAGCAGTAAGGGAGGGCGAGAGACCCAGTACTTC. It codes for CASSKGGRETQYF.

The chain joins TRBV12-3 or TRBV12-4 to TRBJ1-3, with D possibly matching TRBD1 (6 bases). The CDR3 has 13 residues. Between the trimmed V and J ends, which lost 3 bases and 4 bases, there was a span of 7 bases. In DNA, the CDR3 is TGTGCCAGCAGTTTCAGGGGAGGAAACACCATATATTTT. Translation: CASSFRGGNTIYF.

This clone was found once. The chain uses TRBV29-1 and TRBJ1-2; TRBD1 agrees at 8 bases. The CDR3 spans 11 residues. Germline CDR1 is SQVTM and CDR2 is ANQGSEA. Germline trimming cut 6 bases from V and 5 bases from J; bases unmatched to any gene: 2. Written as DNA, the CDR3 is TGCAGCGTCAGGACAGGGTATGGCTACACCTTC. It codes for CSVRTGYGYTF.